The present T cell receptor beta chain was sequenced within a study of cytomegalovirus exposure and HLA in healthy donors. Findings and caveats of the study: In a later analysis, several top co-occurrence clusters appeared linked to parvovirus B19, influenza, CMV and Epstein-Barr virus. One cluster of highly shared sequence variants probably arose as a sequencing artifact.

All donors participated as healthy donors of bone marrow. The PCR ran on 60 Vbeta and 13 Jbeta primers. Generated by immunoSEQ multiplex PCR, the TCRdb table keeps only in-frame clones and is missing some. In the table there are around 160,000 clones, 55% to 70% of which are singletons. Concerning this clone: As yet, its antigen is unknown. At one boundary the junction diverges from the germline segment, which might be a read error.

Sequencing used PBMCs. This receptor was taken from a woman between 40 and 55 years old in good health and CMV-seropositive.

In nucleotides, the CDR3 is TGTTCCAGCAGAATTCTAACCCCAGAAGCTTTCTTT. It translates to CSSRILTPEAFF. The rearrangement joins TRBV7-9 to TRBJ1-1; D uncertain. The CDR3 runs to 12 residues. CDR1 SEHNR and CDR2 FQNEAQ come from the germline V gene (reference sequence). The variable domain in full, with the rest retrieved from reference TRBV7-9 and TRBJ1-1, is DTGVSQNPRHKITKRGQNVTFRCDPISEHNRLYWYRQTLGQGPEFLTYFQNEAQLEKSRLLSDRFSAERPKGSFSTLEIQRTEQGDSAMYLCSSRILTPEAFFGQGTRLTVV.